This T cell receptor beta chain appears in the sequencing data of a study of T cells in Graves' hyperthyroidism and ophthalmopathy (dated by TCRdb to the late 2010s). About the investigation overall: Peripheral blood was collected at initial diagnosis, before any treatment. TCR V-J signatures able to tell the groups apart were searched for in a discovery cohort of 90 to 100 patients, of whom more than 40 had Graves' ophthalmopathy and around 56 had stable Graves' hyperthyroidism. Whether ophthalmopathy could be predicted prospectively was tested in an independent validation cohort made up of roughly 19 hyperthyroidism patients plus 17 patients who later progressed to ophthalmopathy. The approximately 95 discovery patients were divided at random into training and test sets in a 7:3 ratio. Thyroid tissue and blood T-cell repertoires from more than 5 Graves' hyperthyroidism patients were also compared in the study. Once sampling was done, hyperthyroidism patients were given methimazole at a starting dose of 30 mg daily, whereas ophthalmopathy patients were given high-dose intravenous methylprednisolone. According to the paper, TCR Vbeta CDR3 sequencing was carried out on 120 to 150 peripheral blood samples, which came from fewer than 50 ophthalmopathy, 80 or so hyperthyroidism and roughly 17 progressor patients.

The TCR beta CDR3 regions were amplified from the RNA transcripts. A first-round RT-PCR of the TCR CDR3 used the HTBI primer set with the Qiagen OneStep RT-PCR kit. Libraries were constructed in a second round of multiplex PCR, after which size selection and purification were performed. Sequencing of the libraries was done on an Illumina HiSeq2000 using paired-end 100 bp reads. Processing in the source paper ran as follows. Raw data were processed with SOAPnuke, discarding reads with adapters, uncalled bases, mean Phred below 15, or no exact constant-primer or identifier match. High-quality paired reads were merged with COPE v1.2.5, and unique nucleotide sequences were defined as clonotypes. MiTCR v1.1 was used to align the clonotypes against IMGT TRBV, TRBD and TRBJ reference segments. Only V-J combinations with frequency above 0.0001, covering approximately 99% of repertoires, were analysed. A TCS score was defined as the ratio of F50 (clonal expansion) to E x V (chaos), with BLOSUM62-based TCRdist applied between CDR3 peptides within each V-J. Welch's t-statistics and random forest reduced fewer than 550 V-J features to 10 to 15, which were used in a naive Bayes classifier (R e1071). The public reads were reanalyzed by TCRdb: fastp trimming at Q25, MiXCR alignment, in-frame beta chains only. Each entry is one CDR3 protein sequence, shown with its most common DNA and genes. TCRdb's processing, not the study's, gives the V and J calls here. This sample gives roughly 500,000 distinct CDR3 sequences in total; roughly a quarter of them show up just once. The ten largest make up 10% to 12% of the sample.

Per the germline V gene, SGHRS is the CDR1 and YFSETQ is the CDR2. Trimming at the junction amounts to 4 bases on V and 4 bases on J, and the germline ends lie 9 bases apart. There are 14 amino acids in the CDR3, from cysteine to phenylalanine inclusive. The entry retains the CDR3 DNA only, 42 bases that are in frame from base 1. Findings and caveats that apply to the study as a whole: Most expanded thyroid clonotypes (frequency above 0.001) were also found in blood, which suggests that blood repertoires may mirror thyroid immune responses. No statistical method was used to set the sample size in advance, and investigators knew the group allocation. In validation, the model predicted progression to ophthalmopathy a median of about 5.9 months before onset, with over 55% sensitivity and about 75% specificity. In cross-validation, a model built on a 13 V-J signature told ophthalmopathy apart from stable hyperthyroidism with 87.88% sensitivity and approximately 81% specificity, and in testing the same model reached 80%/75%.

This clonotype was counted at least ten times. It lacks a known antigen. Per-base qualities were not stored, and no clone one base away is much larger. Ophthalmopathy patients had moderately to severely active disease, Clinical Activity Score of at least 3, NOSPECS grade of at least 4, and duration under 3 months. The study excluded patients with uncontrolled infections, other autoimmune diseases, pregnancy or lactation. Diagnoses relied on clinical symptoms, serum thyroxine and TRAb, thyroid ultrasound and orbital computed tomography. PBMCs were separated from under 12 ml of fresh peripheral blood using Ficoll-Paque density gradient centrifugation. Trizol reagent was used to extract total RNA, and RNA quality was then checked on an Agilent 2100 Bioanalyzer.

Sequenced input: blood. In this chain, TRBV5-1 is recombined with TRBJ2-6; the D gene is not confidently resolved. This TCR came from a woman aged 25 to 39 with Graves' ophthalmopathy. The DNA sequence follows: TGCGCCAGCAGCATCGACTTGGGGGCCAACGTCCTGACTTTC. This is translated as CASSIDLGANVLTF. Reference TRBV5-1 and TRBJ2-6 genes cover what lies past the CDR3, so the full variable domain is KAGVTQTPRYLIKTRGQQVTLSCSPISGHRSVSWYQQTPGQGLQFLFEYFSETQRNKGNFPGRFSGRQFSNSRSEMNVSTLELGDSALYLCASSIDLGANVLTFGAGSRLTVL.